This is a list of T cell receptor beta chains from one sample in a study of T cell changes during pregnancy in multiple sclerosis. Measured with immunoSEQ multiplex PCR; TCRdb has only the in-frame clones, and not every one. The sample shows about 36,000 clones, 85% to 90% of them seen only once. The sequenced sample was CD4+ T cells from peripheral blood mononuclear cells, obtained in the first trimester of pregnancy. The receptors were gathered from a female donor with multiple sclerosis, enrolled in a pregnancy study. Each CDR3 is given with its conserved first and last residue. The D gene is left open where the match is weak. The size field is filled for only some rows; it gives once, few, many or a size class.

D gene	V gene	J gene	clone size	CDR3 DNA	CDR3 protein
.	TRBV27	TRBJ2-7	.	TGTGCCAGCTCAAACGAGCAGTACTTC	CASSNEQYF
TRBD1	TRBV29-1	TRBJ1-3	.	TGCAGCGTTGTGGGACAGGGGTCTGGAAACACCATATATTTT	CSVVGQGSGNTIYF
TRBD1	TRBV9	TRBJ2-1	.	TGTGCCAGCAGCGTAGAGGGGACAGGGGGCAATGAGCAGTTCTTC	CASSVEGTGGNEQFF
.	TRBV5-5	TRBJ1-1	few	TGTGCCAGCAGCTTGTATCGAGAGGGAATGAACACTGAAGCTTTCTTT	CASSLYREGMNTEAFF
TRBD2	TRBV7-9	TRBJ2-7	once	TGTGCCAGCAGCTTAGGTATTGGACTAGCGGGGGGCTCCTACGAGCAGTACTTC	CASSLGIGLAGGSYEQYF
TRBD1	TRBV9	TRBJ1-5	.	TGTGCCAGCAGCCAACAGGGGTCGGAGGGGCCCCAGCATTTT	CASSQQGSEGPQHF
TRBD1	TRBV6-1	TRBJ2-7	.	TGTGCCAGCAGGGGACAGGGGGTAGCCTCCTACGAGCAGTACTTC	CASRGQGVASYEQYF
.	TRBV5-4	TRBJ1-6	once	TGTGCCAGCAGCTCTTTCCGACAGACGGGTAGTAATTCACCCCTCCACTTT	CASSSFRQTGSNSPLHF
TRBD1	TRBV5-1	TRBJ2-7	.	TGCGCCAGCAGCTCTTCCGGGACAGTAAGCGGCGAGCAGTACTTC	CASSSSGTVSGEQYF
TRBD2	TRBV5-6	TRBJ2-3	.	TGTGCCAGCAGCTTAGCGGGGCCAGATACGCAGTATTTT	CASSLAGPDTQYF
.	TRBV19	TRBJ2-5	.	TGTGCCAGTAGTATACGGCGGAGGGGGACCCAGTACTTC	CASSIRRRGTQYF
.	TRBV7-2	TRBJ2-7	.	TGTGCCAGCAGCTTAGTACAAAACTCCTACGAGCAGTACTTC	CASSLVQNSYEQYF
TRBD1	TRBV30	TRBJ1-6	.	TGTGCCTGGGGTAGGGGACAGGGGAATTCACCCCTCCACTTT	CAWGRGQGNSPLHF
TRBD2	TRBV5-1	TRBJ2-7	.	TGCGCCAGCAGCCGCTCGGGAGGGAATAACGAGCAGTACTTC	CASSRSGGNNEQYF
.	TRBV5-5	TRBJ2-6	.	TGTGCCAGCAGCTTTGAGTCTGGGGCCAACGTCCTGACTTTC	CASSFESGANVLTF
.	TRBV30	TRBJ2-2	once	TGTGCCTGGAGTCCCACACCTAACACCGGGGAGCTGTTTTTT	CAWSPTPNTGELFF
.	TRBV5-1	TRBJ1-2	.	TGCGCCAGCAGCTTGGGACAGCCCTACTCGAACTATGGCTACACCTTC	CASSLGQPYSNYGYTF
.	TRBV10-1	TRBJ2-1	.	TGCGCCAGCAGCAGAGAGGTGGGAGTCAATGAGCAGTTCTTC	CASSREVGVNEQFF
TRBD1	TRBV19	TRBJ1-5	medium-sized	TGTGCCAGTAGTATCCGGGGACAGGGGAGAAATCAGCCCCAGCATTTT	CASSIRGQGRNQPQHF
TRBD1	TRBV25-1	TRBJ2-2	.	TGTGCCAGCAGTGAATCCCAGACAGGGAGAACCGGGGAGCTGTTTTTT	CASSESQTGRTGELFF
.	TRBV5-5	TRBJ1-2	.	TGTGCCAGCAGCTTAGGGGCCAGGGGCCTTGTCTATGGCTACACCTTC	CASSLGARGLVYGYTF
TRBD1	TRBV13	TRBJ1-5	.	TGTGCCAGCAGCCCGGGACAGGGCTTTAATCAGCCCCAGCATTTT	CASSPGQGFNQPQHF
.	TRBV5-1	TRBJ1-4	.	TGCGCCAGCAGCTTGGGCGCGGGGGATGATGAAAAACTGTTTTTT	CASSLGAGDDEKLFF
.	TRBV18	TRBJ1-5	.	TGTGCCAGCTCACCAGGGATGAGGGTTAGCAATCAGCCCCAGCATTTT	CASSPGMRVSNQPQHF
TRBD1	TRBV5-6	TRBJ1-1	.	TGTGCCAGCAGCTTCAAGACAGGGATGAACACTGAAGCTTTCTTT	CASSFKTGMNTEAFF
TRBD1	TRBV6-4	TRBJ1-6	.	TGTGCCAGCAGTGACGGGGACAGGGAAGTGAATTCACCCCTCCACTTT	CASSDGDREVNSPLHF
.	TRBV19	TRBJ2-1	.	TGTGCCAGTAGTACAGGGGTTCCCGTCTACAATGAGCAGTTCTTC	CASSTGVPVYNEQFF
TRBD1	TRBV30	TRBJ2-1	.	TGTGCCTGGGGCCGGGACAGGGTCCATGAGCAGTTCTTC	CAWGRDRVHEQFF
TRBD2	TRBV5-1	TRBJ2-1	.	TGCGCCAGCAGCTTCCCTAGCGGGAGCTCCTACAATGAGCAGTTCTTC	CASSFPSGSSYNEQFF
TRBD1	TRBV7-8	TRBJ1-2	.	TGTGCCAGCAGCTGGGGTTGGGGACAGGAGGGTGGCTATGGCTACACCTTC	CASSWGWGQEGGYGYTF
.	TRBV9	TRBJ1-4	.	TGTGCCAGCAGCGTAGCCGCGGGACGACATGAAAAACTGTTTTTT	CASSVAAGRHEKLFF